The 30 T cell receptor beta chains below all came from one sample that was sequenced in a study of blood T cell repertoires in COVID-19. Clones were sequenced by immunoSEQ multiplex PCR, and TCRdb holds only the in-frame ones, with some missing. The sample lists about 170,000 clones; around 84% were seen once. The sequenced sample was PBMCs or T cells enriched from blood (not recorded which). The receptors stem from a man in his fifties who had recovered from COVID-19.

This clone was seen once. The chain is built from TRBV9 and TRBJ2-7, with D perhaps TRBD2 (7 bases). Germline CDR1 is SGDLS and CDR2 is YYNGEE. Between the trimmed V and J ends, which lost 3 bases and 4 bases, there was a span of 20 bases. This CDR3 comprises 16 residues. CDR3 in DNA: TGTGCCAGCAGCGAGGGGAGGGGCGGGGGCATATACGAGCAGTACTTC. It specifies CASSEGRGGGIYEQYF. Full variable domain (outside the CDR3, taken from reference TRBV9 and TRBJ2-7): DSGVTQTPKHLITATGQRVTLRCSPRSGDLSVYWYQQSLDQGLQFLIQYYNGEERAKGNILERFSAQQFPDLHSELNLSSLELGDSALYFCASSEGRGGGIYEQYFGPGTRLTVT.

This CDR3 is CASSTQGNTEAFF. The CDR3, as DNA: TGTGCCAGCAGTACACAGGGGAACACTGAAGCTTTCTTT. The V and J genes are TRBV6-5 and TRBJ1-1; D might be TRBD1 (6 bases). This CDR3 region has 13 residues. The V gene's germline CDR1 is MNHEY and CDR2 SVGAGI. V lost 5 bases, J lost 1 base, and 8 bases lay in between.

V usage is TRBV6-5 and J usage is TRBJ1-4; a weak D match, TRBD1 (6 bases). From germline, CDR1 is MNHEY and CDR2 SVGAGI. The germline V and J ends were trimmed by 6 bases and 0 bases, with 11 bases remaining between them. This CDR3 comprises 15 residues. The CDR3 DNA follows: TGTGCCAGCAGACGTCAGGGGTCAACTAATGAAAAACTGTTTTTT. The encoded protein is CASRRQGSTNEKLFF.

This sequence joins TRBV19 and TRBJ1-5; 8 nucleotides match TRBD1. Germline CDR1 is LNHDA and CDR2 is SQIVND (reference sequence). The CDR3 contains 14 residues. Trimming cost V 9 bases and J 2 bases; bases outside gene matches: 6. The CDR3 DNA follows: TGTGCCAGCCAGGACAGGGCAGGCAATCAGCCCCAGCATTTT. The encoded protein is CASQDRAGNQPQHF.

J is TRBJ1-6 and V is TRBV2, with a weak D call TRBD1 (5 bases). The V gene lost 5 bases and the J gene lost 6 bases, with 11 bases spanning the gap. The CDR3 runs to 14 residues. Germline V lookup: CDR1 SNHLY, CDR2 FYNNEI. The CDR3 sequence is CASSLTVINSPLHF. DNA for the CDR3: TGTGCCAGCAGTTTGACAGTAATTAATTCACCCCTCCACTTT.

The chain carries TRBV5-4 and TRBJ2-7; 8 nucleotides match TRBD1. CDR1 SGHNT and CDR2 YYREEE come from the germline V gene (reference sequence). The CDR3 totals 14 residues. Trimming took 4 bases from V and 6 from J; bases not matched to a gene: 9. CDR3 in DNA: TGTGCCAGCAGCAACGGACAGGGTCGGATCGAGCAGTACTTC. Translated: CASSNGQGRIEQYF.

This CDR3 is CASSQERGRNTGELFF. DNA of the CDR3: TGTGCCAGCAGCCAAGAGAGGGGGCGGAACACCGGGGAGCTGTTTTTT. V and J are TRBV3-1 (or the pseudogene TRBV3-2) and TRBJ2-2, with TRBD1 identical over 7 bases. Germline V gene lookup returns CDR1 LGHDT and CDR2 YNNKEL (reference sequence). CDR3 size: 16 residues. V was pared by 0 bases and J by 1 base, with 2 bases of the junction left unmatched.

CDR3 DNA sequence: TGCGCCAGCAGCCAACAGGGGGCGAATCAGCCCCAGCATTTT. It specifies CASSQQGANQPQHF. The chain links TRBV10-1 to TRBJ1-5, with TRBD1 matching over 9 bases. Trimming removed 6 bases from V and 4 bases from J; junction bases left unmatched: 4. Germline-derived CDR1 and CDR2 are WNHNN and SYGVQD (reference sequence). CDR3 length: 14 amino acids.

J is TRBJ1-2 and V is TRBV30; 12 positions agree with TRBD1. V dropped 7 bases and J dropped 8; count of bases not matched to a gene: 8. Per germline, CDR1 GTSNPN and CDR2 SVGIG (reference sequence). This CDR3 is 13 amino acids long. The CDR3 nucleotides read TGTGCCTACCATTGGGGACAGGGGGCCGGCTACACCTTC. Protein sequence: CAYHWGQGAGYTF.

The chain combines TRBV19 with TRBJ2-5; 7 bases are a match to TRBD1. Germline V gene lookup returns CDR1 LNHDA and CDR2 SQIVND (reference sequence). J gave up 3 bases and V 0 bases, and 4 bases lay outside the gene matches. The CDR3 covers 15 residues. The CDR3 region has the DNA TGTGCCAGTAGTATAGACGGGACAGCTAAAGAGACCCAGTACTTC. Encoded protein: CASSIDGTAKETQYF.

This clone was found many times. The chain has TRBV7-3 and TRBJ2-2, with 11 bases fitting TRBD2. From germline, CDR1 is SGHTA and CDR2 FQGTGA. This CDR3 comprises 17 residues. V dropped 5 bases and J dropped 3; count of bases not matched to a gene: 8. This CDR3 reads CASSRTKTSGDTGELFF. The CDR3 coding sequence is TGTGCCAGCAGCCGAACAAAGACTAGCGGGGACACCGGGGAGCTGTTTTTT. Full variable domain (rest looked up from reference TRBV7-3 and TRBJ2-2): GAGVSQTPSNKVTEKGKYVELRCDPISGHTALYWYRQSLGQGPEFLIYFQGTGAADDSGLPNDRFFAVRPEGSVSTLKIQRTERGDSAVYLCASSRTKTSGDTGELFFGEGSRLTVL.

This chain uses TRBV19 with TRBJ1-2; 9 nucleotides line up with TRBD1. J was trimmed by 5 bases and V by 7 bases; bases with no gene match: 8. Germline assignment: CDR1 LNHDA and CDR2 SQIVND (reference sequence). CDR3 size: 14 residues. The CDR3 is CASTPQGATYGYTF. The CDR3 DNA reads TGTGCCAGTACGCCACAGGGGGCGACTTATGGCTACACCTTC.

As DNA, the CDR3 is TGTGCCAGCAGCCGCCCACCGGGACAGGGTACCGCAGATACGCAGTATTTT. Protein product: CASSRPPGQGTADTQYF. The chain has TRBV5-5 and TRBJ2-3, with 9 bases lining up with TRBD1. V lost 4 bases to trimming and J lost 4 bases; unmatched junction nucleotides: 13. Germline CDR1 and CDR2: SGHKS and YYEKEE (reference sequence). The CDR3 length is 17 residues.

This chain links TRBV3-1 (or the pseudogene TRBV3-2) with TRBJ2-5, with 11 nucleotides matching TRBD2. Germline V gene data show CDR1 as LGHDT and CDR2 as YNNKEL (reference sequence). V gave up 4 bases and J gave up 5 bases; unmatched junction bases: 6. The CDR3 loop spans 15 amino acids. CDR3 DNA sequence: TGTGCCAGCAGCCCCACTAGCGGGGGCGTGGAGACCCAGTACTTC. This codes for CASSPTSGGVETQYF.

In this sample, this clone turned up once. The chain is built from TRBV12-5 and TRBJ1-1; D might be TRBD1 (5 bases). The germline CDR1 and CDR2 sequences are LGHNT and FRNRAP. The germline V and J ends were trimmed by 2 bases and 0 bases, with 22 bases remaining between them. CDR3 length equals 19 residues. CDR3 nucleotide sequence: TGTGCTAGTGGTTTGATATCCCCGCGAGTAGGGGTGATGAACACTGAAGCTTTCTTT. It translates to CASGLISPRVGVMNTEAFF.

This clone has a handful of counts. The rearrangement uses TRBV27 and TRBJ2-7, with D maybe TRBD1 (6 bases). Trimming took 8 bases from V and 2 from J, leaving 22 bases between them. The CDR3 totals 16 residues. CDR1 MNHEY and CDR2 SMNVEV come from the germline V gene (reference sequence). Written as DNA, the CDR3 is TGTGCCAGCGCCGTTAGTCTCGGGACATCACCCTACGAGCAGTACTTC. Translated, it gives CASAVSLGTSPYEQYF.

V usage is TRBV5-1 and J usage is TRBJ2-3, with D perhaps matching TRBD1 (7 bases). This CDR3 is built from 15 residues. V gave up 4 bases and J gave up 0 bases, with 12 bases separating them. Germline lookup yields CDR1 SGHRS and CDR2 YFSETQ. CDR3 residues: CASSQGGHSTDTQYF. DNA of the CDR3: TGCGCCAGCAGCCAGGGGGGCCATAGCACAGATACGCAGTATTTT.

This chain uses TRBV29-1 with TRBJ2-5; 12 nucleotides line up with TRBD1. Germline V gene data show CDR1 as SQVTM and CDR2 as ANQGSEA. J gave up 2 bases and V 7 bases, and 14 bases lay outside the gene matches. The CDR3 has 17 amino acids. CDR3 sequence reads: CSALTGTGGWRQETQYF. CDR3 coding DNA: TGCAGCGCCCTGACTGGGACAGGGGGCTGGAGGCAAGAGACCCAGTACTTC. The variable domain in full, completed from reference TRBV29-1 and TRBJ2-5, reads SAVISQKPSRDICQRGTSLTIQCQVDSQVTMMFWYRQQPGQSLTLIATANQGSEATYESGFVIDKFPISRPNLTFSTLTVSNMSPEDSSIYLCSALTGTGGWRQETQYFGPGTRLLVL.

The chain carries TRBV5-5 and TRBJ2-3, with D hard to call. Germline CDR1 and CDR2: SGHKS and YYEKEE (reference sequence). This CDR3 is 11 amino acids long. Trimming took off 5 bases at V and 6 bases at J, with 7 bases between the two ends. The CDR3 bases are TGTGCCAGCAGGATACGGGATACGCAGTATTTT. Translation: CASRIRDTQYF.

The rearrangement joins TRBV3-1 (or the pseudogene TRBV3-2) to TRBJ2-1; 11 bases map to TRBD2. J was trimmed by 0 bases and V by 2 bases; bases with no gene match: 3. Germline V lookup: CDR1 LGHDT, CDR2 YNNKEL (reference sequence). The CDR3 consists of 17 residues. CDR3 sequence: CASSQLAGGISYNEQFF. As DNA, the CDR3 is TGTGCCAGCAGCCAACTAGCGGGGGGCATCTCCTACAATGAGCAGTTCTTC.

The gene calls are TRBV5-1 and TRBJ1-3; no clear D gene. V lost 0 bases to trimming and J lost 3 bases, with 4 bases between them. CDR1 is SGHRS, CDR2 YFSETQ, per germline. CDR3 length: 13 amino acids. CDR3 nucleotides: TGCGCCAGCAGCTTGGAGAGTGGAAACACCATATATTTT. Its protein product is CASSLESGNTIYF.

The V gene is TRBV7-2, the J gene TRBJ2-7; 7 bases map to TRBD1. The CDR3 covers 13 residues. After removal of 5 bases from V and 6 bases from J, the junction contained 7 bases not matched to a gene. Per the germline V gene, CDR1 is SGHTA and CDR2 is FQGNSA. CDR3 in DNA: TGTGCCAGCAGCCCTGGACAGGTGCGCGAGCAGTACTTC. Protein sequence: CASSPGQVREQYF. The full variable domain, its missing parts supplied by reference TRBV7-2 and TRBJ2-7, is GAGVSQSPSNKVTEKGKDVELRCDPISGHTALYWYRQSLGQGLEFLIYFQGNSAPDKSGLPSDRFSAERTGGSVSTLTIQRTQQEDSAVYLCASSPGQVREQYFGPGTRLTVT.

This chain uses TRBV6-1 with TRBJ1-5, with D maybe TRBD1 (6 bases). Germline loops: CDR1 MNHNS, CDR2 SASEGT. Trimming took 2 bases from V and 6 from J, leaving 14 bases between them. The CDR3 is 15 amino acids. CDR3 sequence: CASSELPGAGQPQHF. CDR3 sequence (DNA): TGTGCCAGCAGTGAACTTCCAGGGGCAGGTCAGCCCCAGCATTTT.

The V gene is TRBV2, the J gene TRBJ1-1; TRBD1 matches 8 bases. CDR1 and CDR2 from the germline V gene are SNHLY and FYNNEI. This CDR3 spans 14 amino acids. The V and J ends lost 6 bases and 6 bases, in that order; junction bases with no gene match: 9. The CDR3 DNA sequence: TGTGCCAGCAGCTATCGGCAGGGGGCCCCTGAAGCTTTCTTT. Its protein is CASSYRQGAPEAFF. The complete variable domain, with remaining parts taken from reference TRBV2 and TRBJ1-1, reads EPEVTQTPSHQVTQMGQEVILRCVPISNHLYFYWYRQILGQKVEFLVSFYNNEISEKSEIFDDQFSVERPDGSNFTLKIRSTKLEDSAMYFCASSYRQGAPEAFFGQGTRLTVV.

V gene TRBV18 combines with J gene TRBJ1-4; D might be TRBD1 (6 bases). Deletions cut 6 bases from V and 7 bases from J, with 18 bases between. CDR1 and CDR2 (germline): KGHSH, LQKENI. CDR3 length: 15 amino acids. DNA of the CDR3: TGTGCCAGCTCTCTCGTACCGGGGGGCGGTGAAAAACTGTTTTTT. Residues: CASSLVPGGGEKLFF.

V usage is TRBV10-2 and J usage is TRBJ2-7; no clear D. In germline, CDR1 is WSHSY, CDR2 SAAADI. The CDR3 is 14 residues long. Trimming stripped 4 bases from V and 3 bases from J, with 13 bases between. The CDR3 loop reads CASSGPNGGYEQYF. The CDR3 nucleotides read TGCGCCAGCAGTGGCCCAAACGGCGGCTACGAGCAGTACTTC.

The J gene is TRBJ2-5, the V gene TRBV7-6; D is possibly TRBD2 (5 bases). V lost 4 bases, J lost 5 bases, and 8 bases lay in between. The CDR3 contains 12 residues. In germline, CDR1 is SGHVS, CDR2 FNYEAQ. The CDR3 DNA sequence: TGTGCCAGCAGCTCGCCGGGGGAGACCCAGTACTTC. Amino acid sequence: CASSSPGETQYF.

The CDR3 protein is CAISESATPNEQFF. CDR3 coding DNA: TGTGCCATCAGTGAGTCGGCGACTCCTAATGAGCAGTTCTTC. This sequence joins TRBV10-3 and TRBJ2-1; D is unresolved. The germline V gene encodes CDR1 ENHRY and CDR2 SYGVKD. This CDR3 has 14 amino acids. The V end was cut by 0 bases, the J end by 7 bases, with 10 bases between.

This chain uses TRBV9 with TRBJ1-2; TRBD1 agrees at 8 bases. The CDR3 contains 16 residues. The germline V gene encodes CDR1 SGDLS and CDR2 YYNGEE. V shed 3 bases, J shed 8 bases, and the junction held 15 bases outside the gene matches. The CDR3 DNA reads as TGTGCCAGCAGCGGCCGGACAGGGTTTAGGCTGGCGGGCTACACCTTC. It encodes CASSGRTGFRLAGYTF.

The CDR3 DNA follows: TGCGCCAGCAGCCCTGGGGCGACGACAACTAATGAAAAACTGTTTTTT. Encoded protein: CASSPGATTTNEKLFF. The chain recombines TRBV5-1 with TRBJ1-4, with D maybe TRBD1 (5 bases). Germline CDR1 is SGHRS and CDR2 is YFSETQ. Trimming took 4 bases from V and 0 from J, leaving 13 bases between them. This CDR3 comprises 16 residues.